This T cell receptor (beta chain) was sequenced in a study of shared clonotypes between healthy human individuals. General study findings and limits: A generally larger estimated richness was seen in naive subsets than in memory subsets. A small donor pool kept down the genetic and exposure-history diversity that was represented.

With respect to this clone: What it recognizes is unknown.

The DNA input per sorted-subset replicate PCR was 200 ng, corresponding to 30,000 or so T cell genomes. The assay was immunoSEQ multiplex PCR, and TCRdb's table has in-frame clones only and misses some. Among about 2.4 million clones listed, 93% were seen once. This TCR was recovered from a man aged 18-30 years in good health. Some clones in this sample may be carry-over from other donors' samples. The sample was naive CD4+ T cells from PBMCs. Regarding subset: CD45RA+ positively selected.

The CDR3: CASSLGGTSESYEQYF. The CDR3 nucleotides read TGTGCCAGCAGCTTGGGGGGGACTAGCGAGTCCTACGAGCAGTACTTC. The chain is built from TRBV13 and TRBJ2-7, with 10 bases lining up with TRBD2. Per germline, CDR1 PRHDT and CDR2 FYEKMQ (reference sequence). This CDR3 is 16 amino acids long. Germline trimming cut 3 bases from V and 1 base from J; bases unmatched to any gene: 6.